This record looks at one T cell receptor beta chain sequence and its context. The antigen is undetermined. The data belong to a study of monozygotic twins with cystic fibrosis. Study context: With around 14 PCR cycles, barcoded libraries came from approximately 2.8 micrograms of fragmented DNA.

The table came from immunoSEQ multiplex PCR; TCRdb's copy has only in-frame clones and leaves some out. Of some 22,000 clones listed, about 97% were seen once; the top ten hold roughly 0.15%. Study findings and constraints: J usage was most co-twin-similar in 8 of 16 pairs, V in 13. In this small cohort, shared CDR3 numbers showed no association with age, concordance or disease severity. Median Simpson clonality of approximately 0.009 suggested naive T cells predominated.

There are 14 residues in the CDR3. CDR1 is WNHNN and CDR2 is SYGVQD in the germline V gene (reference sequence). Trimming took 6 bases from V and 2 from J, leaving 13 bases between them. Material: blood. This TCR derives from a girl between 10 and 17 years old with cystic fibrosis. The chain uses TRBV10-1 and TRBJ1-2; D call uncertain. This CDR3 is CASSPRGYNYGYTF. The CDR3 DNA reads as TGCGCCAGCAGCCCTCGGGGATACAACTATGGCTACACCTTC.